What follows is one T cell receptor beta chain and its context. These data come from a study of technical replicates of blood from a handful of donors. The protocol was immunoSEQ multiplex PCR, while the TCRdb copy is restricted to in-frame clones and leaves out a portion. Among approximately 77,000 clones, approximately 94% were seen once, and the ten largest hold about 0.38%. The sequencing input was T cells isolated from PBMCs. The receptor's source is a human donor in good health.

The DNA for the CDR3 is TGTGCCAGCAGTGACAGCGGCTACACCTTC. It encodes CASSDSGYTF. The chain couples TRBV28 to TRBJ1-2, with a weak D call TRBD1 (5 bases). The CDR3 length is 10 residues. Trimming pared 5 bases from V and 8 bases from J, leaving 6 bases between. Looked up from germline, CDR1 is MDHEN and CDR2 is SYDVKM.